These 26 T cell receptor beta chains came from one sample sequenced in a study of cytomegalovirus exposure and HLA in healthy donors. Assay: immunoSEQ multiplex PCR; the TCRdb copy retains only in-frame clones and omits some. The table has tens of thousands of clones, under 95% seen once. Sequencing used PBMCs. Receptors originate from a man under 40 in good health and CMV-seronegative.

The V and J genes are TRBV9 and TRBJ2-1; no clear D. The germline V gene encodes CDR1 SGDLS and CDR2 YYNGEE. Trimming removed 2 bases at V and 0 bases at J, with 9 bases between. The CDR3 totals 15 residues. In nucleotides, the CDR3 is TGTGCCAGCAGCGTCTTCAGATCCTCCTACAATGAGCAGTTCTTC. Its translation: CASSVFRSSYNEQFF.

The DNA for the CDR3 is TGTGCCAGTAGTATCCCATCGCAGGGAAACAATGAGCAGTTCTTC. Translating it yields CASSIPSQGNNEQFF. The J gene is TRBJ2-1, the V gene TRBV19; possible D gene TRBD1, 5 bases. Germline CDR1 and CDR2: LNHDA and SQIVND (reference sequence). Deletions cut 3 bases from V and 5 bases from J, with 14 bases between. This CDR3 comprises 15 residues.

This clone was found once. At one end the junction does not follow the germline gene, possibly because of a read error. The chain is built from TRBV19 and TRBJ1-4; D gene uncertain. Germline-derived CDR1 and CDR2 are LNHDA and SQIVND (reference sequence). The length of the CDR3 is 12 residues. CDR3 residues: CARSTSGEKLFF. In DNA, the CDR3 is TGTGCCAGAAGTACTTCAGGAGAAAAACTGTTTTTT.

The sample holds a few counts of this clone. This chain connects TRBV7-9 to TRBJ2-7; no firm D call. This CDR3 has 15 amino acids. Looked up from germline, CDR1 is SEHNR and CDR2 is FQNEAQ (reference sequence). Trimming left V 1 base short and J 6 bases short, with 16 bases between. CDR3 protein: CASSLVFDSMGEQYF. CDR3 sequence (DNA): TGTGCCAGCAGCTTAGTTTTCGACTCCATGGGCGAGCAGTACTTC.

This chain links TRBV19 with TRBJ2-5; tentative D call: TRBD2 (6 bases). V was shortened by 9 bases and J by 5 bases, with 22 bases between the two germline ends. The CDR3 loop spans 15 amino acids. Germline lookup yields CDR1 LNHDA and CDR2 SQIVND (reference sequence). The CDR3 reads CASADISSGRETQYF. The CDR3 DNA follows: TGTGCCAGCGCGGATATAAGCTCGGGGAGGGAGACCCAGTACTTC. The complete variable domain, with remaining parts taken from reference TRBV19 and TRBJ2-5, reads DGGITQSPKYLFRKEGQNVTLSCEQNLNHDAMYWYRQDPGQGLRLIYYSQIVNDFQKGDIAEGYSVSREKKESFPLTVTSAQKNPTAFYLCASADISSGRETQYFGPGTRLLVL.

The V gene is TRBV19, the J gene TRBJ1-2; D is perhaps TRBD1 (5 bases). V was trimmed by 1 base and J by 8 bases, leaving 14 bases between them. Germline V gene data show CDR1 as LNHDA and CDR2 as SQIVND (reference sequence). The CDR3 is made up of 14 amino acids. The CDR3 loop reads CASSIGGAPRGYTF. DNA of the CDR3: TGTGCCAGTAGTATAGGCGGGGCCCCCCGGGGCTACACCTTC.

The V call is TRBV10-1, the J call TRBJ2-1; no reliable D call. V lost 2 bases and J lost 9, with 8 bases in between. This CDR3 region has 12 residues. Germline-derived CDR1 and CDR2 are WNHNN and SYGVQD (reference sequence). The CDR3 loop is CASSEPPGEQFF. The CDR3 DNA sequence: TGCGCCAGCAGTGAGCCGCCCGGTGAGCAGTTCTTC.

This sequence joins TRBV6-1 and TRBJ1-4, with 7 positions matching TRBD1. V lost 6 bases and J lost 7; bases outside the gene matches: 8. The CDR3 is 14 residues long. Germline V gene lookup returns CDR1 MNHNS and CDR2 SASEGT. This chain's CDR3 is CASSDRVRREKLFF. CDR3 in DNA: TGTGCCAGCAGCGACAGGGTCCGGCGTGAAAAACTGTTTTTT.

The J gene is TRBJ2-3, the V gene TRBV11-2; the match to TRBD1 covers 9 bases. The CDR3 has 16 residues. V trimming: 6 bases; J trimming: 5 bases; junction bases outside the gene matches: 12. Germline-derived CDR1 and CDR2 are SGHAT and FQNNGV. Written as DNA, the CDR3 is TGTGCCAGCAGGGCGGGACAGGGTATCCGGGGAGATACGCAGTATTTT. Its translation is CASRAGQGIRGDTQYF.

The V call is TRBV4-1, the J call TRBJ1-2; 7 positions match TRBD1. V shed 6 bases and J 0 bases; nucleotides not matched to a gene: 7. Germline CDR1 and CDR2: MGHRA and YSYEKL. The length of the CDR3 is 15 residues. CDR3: CASRETGATNYGYTF. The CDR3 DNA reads TGCGCCAGCAGAGAAACAGGGGCGACTAACTATGGCTACACCTTC.

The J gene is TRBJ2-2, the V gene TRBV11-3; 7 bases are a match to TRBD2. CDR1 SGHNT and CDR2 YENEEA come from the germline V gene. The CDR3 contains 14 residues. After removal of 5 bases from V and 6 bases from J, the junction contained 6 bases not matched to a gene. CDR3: CASSPRLASGELFF. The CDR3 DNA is TGTGCCAGCAGCCCTCGACTAGCTTCCGGGGAGCTGTTTTTT. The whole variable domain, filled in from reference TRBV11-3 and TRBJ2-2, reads EAGVVQSPRYKIIEKKQPVAFWCNPISGHNTLYWYLQNLGQGPELLIRYENEEAVDDSQLPKDRFSAERLKGVDSTLKIQPAELGDSAVYLCASSPRLASGELFFGEGSRLTVL.

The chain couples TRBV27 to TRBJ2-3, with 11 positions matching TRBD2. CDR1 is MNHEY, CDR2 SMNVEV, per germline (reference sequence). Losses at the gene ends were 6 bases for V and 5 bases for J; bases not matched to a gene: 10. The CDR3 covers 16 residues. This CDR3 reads CASSYSGRALEDTQYF. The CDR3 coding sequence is TGTGCCAGCAGCTATAGCGGGAGGGCCTTGGAAGATACGCAGTATTTT.

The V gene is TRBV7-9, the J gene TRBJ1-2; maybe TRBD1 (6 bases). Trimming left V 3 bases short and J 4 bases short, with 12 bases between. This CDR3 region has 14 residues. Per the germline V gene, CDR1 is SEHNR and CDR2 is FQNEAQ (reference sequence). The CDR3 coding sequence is TGTGCCAGCAGCTTGCGGCAGGGGCCCTATGGCTACACCTTC. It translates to CASSLRQGPYGYTF. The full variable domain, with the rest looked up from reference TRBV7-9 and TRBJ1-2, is DTGVSQNPRHKITKRGQNVTFRCDPISEHNRLYWYRQTLGQGPEFLTYFQNEAQLEKSRLLSDRFSAERPKGSFSTLEIQRTEQGDSAMYLCASSLRQGPYGYTFGSGTRLTVV.

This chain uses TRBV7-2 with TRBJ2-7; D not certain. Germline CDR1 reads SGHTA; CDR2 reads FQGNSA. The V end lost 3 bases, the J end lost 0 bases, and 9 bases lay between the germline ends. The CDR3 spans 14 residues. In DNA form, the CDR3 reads TGTGCCAGCAGCTTTTCGGTAGACTCCTACGAGCAGTACTTC. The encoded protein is CASSFSVDSYEQYF.

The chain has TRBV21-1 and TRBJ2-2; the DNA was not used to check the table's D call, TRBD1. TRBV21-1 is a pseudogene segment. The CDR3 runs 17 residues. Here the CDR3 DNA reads TGTGCCAATCCGGGACAGTCATACTTTACGAACACCGGGGAGCTGTTTTTT. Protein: CANPGQSYFTNTGELFF.

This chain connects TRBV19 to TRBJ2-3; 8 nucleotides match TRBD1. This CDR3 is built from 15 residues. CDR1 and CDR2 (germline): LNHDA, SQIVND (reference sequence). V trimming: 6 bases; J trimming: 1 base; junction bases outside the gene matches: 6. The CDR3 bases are TGTGCCAGTAGGGCTCAGGGGGCACGCACAGATACGCAGTATTTT. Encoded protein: CASRAQGARTDTQYF. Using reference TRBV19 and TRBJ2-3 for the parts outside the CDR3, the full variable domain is DGGITQSPKYLFRKEGQNVTLSCEQNLNHDAMYWYRQDPGQGLRLIYYSQIVNDFQKGDIAEGYSVSREKKESFPLTVTSAQKNPTAFYLCASRAQGARTDTQYFGPGTRLTVL.

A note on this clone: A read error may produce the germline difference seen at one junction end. CDR3 sequence: CASSLQNRGGELFF. DNA for the CDR3: TGTGCTAGCAGCTTACAAAACAGGGGCGGGGAGCTGTTTTTT. The chain joins TRBV7-7 to TRBJ2-2; 7 nucleotides agree with TRBD1. CDR1 SSHAT and CDR2 FNYEAQ come from the germline V gene (reference sequence). This CDR3 region has 14 residues.

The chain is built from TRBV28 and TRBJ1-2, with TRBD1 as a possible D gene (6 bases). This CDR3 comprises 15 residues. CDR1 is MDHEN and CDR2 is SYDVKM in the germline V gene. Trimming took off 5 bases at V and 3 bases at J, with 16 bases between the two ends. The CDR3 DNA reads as TGTGCCAGCAGTACCAGCGGGGAGGGGGACTATGGCTACACCTTC. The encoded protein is CASSTSGEGDYGYTF.

CDR3 sequence: CASSPPDNPYEQYF. CDR3 sequence (DNA): TGTGCCAGCTCACCACCGGACAACCCCTACGAGCAGTACTTC. J is TRBJ2-7 and V is TRBV18; possible D gene TRBD1, 5 bases. This CDR3 contains 14 residues. Germline-derived CDR1 and CDR2 are KGHSH and LQKENI. Trimming took off 0 bases at V and 2 bases at J, with 8 bases between the two ends.

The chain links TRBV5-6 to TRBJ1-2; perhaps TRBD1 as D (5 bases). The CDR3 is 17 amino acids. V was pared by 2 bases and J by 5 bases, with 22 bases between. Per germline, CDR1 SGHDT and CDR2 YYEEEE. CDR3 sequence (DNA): TGTGCCAGCAGCTTAGATAGGTCGGGGGTAAACCTATATGGCTACACCTTC. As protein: CASSLDRSGVNLYGYTF.

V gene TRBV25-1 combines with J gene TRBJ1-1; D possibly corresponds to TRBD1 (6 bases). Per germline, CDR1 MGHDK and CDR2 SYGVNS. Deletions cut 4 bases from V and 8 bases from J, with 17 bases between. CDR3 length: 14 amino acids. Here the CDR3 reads CASSGEGDGKEAFF. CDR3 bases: TGTGCCAGCAGTGGGGAGGGGGACGGGAAAGAAGCTTTCTTT.

In nucleotides, the CDR3 is TGTGCCAGCAGCTCCCGCGGACAGTGGGGCGGCTATGGCTACACCTTC. Translating gives CASSSRGQWGGYGYTF. V gene TRBV11-2 combines with J gene TRBJ1-2; D perhaps matches TRBD1 (6 bases). Germline CDR1 and CDR2: SGHAT and FQNNGV. V was clipped by 4 bases and J by 4 bases, with 19 bases between them. The CDR3 has 16 amino acids.

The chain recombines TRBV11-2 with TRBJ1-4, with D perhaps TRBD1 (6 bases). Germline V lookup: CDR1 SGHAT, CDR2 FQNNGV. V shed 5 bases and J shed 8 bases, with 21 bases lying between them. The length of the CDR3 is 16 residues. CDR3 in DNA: TGTGCCAGCAGCCACAGGGTGTCCGGGAGGAACGAAAAACTGTTTTTT. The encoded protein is CASSHRVSGRNEKLFF.

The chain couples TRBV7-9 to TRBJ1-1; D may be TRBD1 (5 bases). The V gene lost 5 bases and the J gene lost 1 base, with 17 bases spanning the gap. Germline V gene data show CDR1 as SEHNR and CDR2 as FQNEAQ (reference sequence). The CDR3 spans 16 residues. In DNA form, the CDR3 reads TGTGCCAGCAGCCGAAGTGTGACAGTCGGGAACACTGAAGCTTTCTTT. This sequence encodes CASSRSVTVGNTEAFF.

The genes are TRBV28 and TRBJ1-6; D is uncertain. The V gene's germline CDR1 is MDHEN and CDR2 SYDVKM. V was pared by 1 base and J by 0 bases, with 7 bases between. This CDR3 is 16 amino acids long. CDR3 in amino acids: CASSLFGSSYNSPLHF. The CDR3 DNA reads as TGTGCCAGCAGTTTATTCGGGAGCTCCTATAATTCACCCCTCCACTTT.

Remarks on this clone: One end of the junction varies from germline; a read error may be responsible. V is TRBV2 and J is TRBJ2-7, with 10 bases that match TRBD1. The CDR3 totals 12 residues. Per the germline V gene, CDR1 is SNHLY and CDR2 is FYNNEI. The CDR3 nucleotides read TGTGCCAGCAGGACAAATGGACAGGGGGTTCAGTTC. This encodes CASRTNGQGVQF.